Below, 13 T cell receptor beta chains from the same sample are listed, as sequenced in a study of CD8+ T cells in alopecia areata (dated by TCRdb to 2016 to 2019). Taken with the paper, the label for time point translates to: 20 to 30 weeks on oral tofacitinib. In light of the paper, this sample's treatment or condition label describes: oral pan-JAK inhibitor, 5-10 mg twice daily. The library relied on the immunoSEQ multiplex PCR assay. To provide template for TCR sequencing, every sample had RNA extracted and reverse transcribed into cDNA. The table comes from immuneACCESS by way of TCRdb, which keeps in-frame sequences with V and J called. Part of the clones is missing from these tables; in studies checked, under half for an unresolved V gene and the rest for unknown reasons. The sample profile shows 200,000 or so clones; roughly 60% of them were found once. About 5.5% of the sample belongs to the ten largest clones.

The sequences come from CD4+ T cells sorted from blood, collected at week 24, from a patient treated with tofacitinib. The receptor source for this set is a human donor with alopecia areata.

The DNA for the CDR3 is TGCGCCAGCAGCTCAGGACAGGGTCTCTACGAGCAGTACTTC. Translating it yields CASSSGQGLYEQYF. The rearrangement uses TRBV5-1 and TRBJ2-7; 8 nucleotides agree with TRBD1. This CDR3 is 14 amino acids long. The V gene end was trimmed by 3 bases and the J gene end by 3 bases; junction bases not matched to a gene: 5. CDR1 and CDR2 from the germline V gene are SGHRS and YFSETQ.

CDR3 nucleotides: TGCGCCAGCAGCCAAGATGTCAGAGGACAGGTTGGCGGCTACACCTTC. Translation gives CASSQDVRGQVGGYTF. The chain uses TRBV4-3 and TRBJ1-2; 7 nucleotides agree with TRBD1. This CDR3 spans 16 amino acids. Germline V lookup: CDR1 LGHNA, CDR2 YSLEER. V trimming: 0 bases; J trimming: 8 bases; junction bases outside the gene matches: 12.

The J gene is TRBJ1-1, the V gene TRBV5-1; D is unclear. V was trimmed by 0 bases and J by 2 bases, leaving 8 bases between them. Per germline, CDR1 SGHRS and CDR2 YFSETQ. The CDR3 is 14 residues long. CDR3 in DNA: TGCGCCAGCAGCTTGGGTCCTGGAAACACTGAAGCTTTCTTT. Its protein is CASSLGPGNTEAFF.

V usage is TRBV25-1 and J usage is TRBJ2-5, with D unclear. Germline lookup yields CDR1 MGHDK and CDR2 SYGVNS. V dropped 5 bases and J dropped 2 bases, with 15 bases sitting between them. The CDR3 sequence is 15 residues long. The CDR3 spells CASSPRFGPQETQYF. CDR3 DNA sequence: TGTGCCAGCAGTCCTCGCTTTGGACCTCAAGAGACCCAGTACTTC.

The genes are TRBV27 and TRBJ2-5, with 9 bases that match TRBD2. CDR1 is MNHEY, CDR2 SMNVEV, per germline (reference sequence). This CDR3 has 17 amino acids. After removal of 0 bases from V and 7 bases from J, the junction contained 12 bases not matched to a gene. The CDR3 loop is CASSLSRSRLAAGTQYF. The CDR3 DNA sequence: TGTGCCAGCAGTTTATCGAGGTCCCGACTAGCGGCGGGGACCCAGTACTTC.

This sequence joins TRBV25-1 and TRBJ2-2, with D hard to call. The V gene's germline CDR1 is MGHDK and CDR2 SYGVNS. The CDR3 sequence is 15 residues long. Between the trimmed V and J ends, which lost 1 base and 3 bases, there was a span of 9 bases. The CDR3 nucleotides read TGTGCCAGCAGTGAATCCAGCGCCTACACCGGGGAGCTGTTTTTT. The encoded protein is CASSESSAYTGELFF.

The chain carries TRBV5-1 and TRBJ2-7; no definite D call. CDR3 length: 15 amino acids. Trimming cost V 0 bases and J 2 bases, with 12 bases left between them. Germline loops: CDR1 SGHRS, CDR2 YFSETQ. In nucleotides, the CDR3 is TGCGCCAGCAGCTTGGATAAAATAGGTCCCTACGAGCAGTACTTC. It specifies CASSLDKIGPYEQYF.

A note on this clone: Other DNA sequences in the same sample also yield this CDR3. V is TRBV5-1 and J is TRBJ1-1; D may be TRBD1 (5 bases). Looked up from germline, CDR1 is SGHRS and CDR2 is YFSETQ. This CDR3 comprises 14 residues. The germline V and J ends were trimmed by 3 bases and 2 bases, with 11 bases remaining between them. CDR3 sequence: CASSSGTANTEAFF. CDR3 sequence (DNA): TGCGCCAGCAGCTCCGGGACGGCTAACACTGAAGCTTTCTTT.

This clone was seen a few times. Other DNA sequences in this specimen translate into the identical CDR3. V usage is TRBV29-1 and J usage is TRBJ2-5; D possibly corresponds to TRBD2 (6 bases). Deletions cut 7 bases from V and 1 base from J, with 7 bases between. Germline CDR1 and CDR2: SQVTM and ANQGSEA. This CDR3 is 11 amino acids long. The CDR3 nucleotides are TGCAGCGCCGGGGGCCAAGAGACCCAGTACTTC. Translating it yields CSAGGQETQYF. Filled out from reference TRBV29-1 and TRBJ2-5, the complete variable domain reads SAVISQKPSRDICQRGTSLTIQCQVDSQVTMMFWYRQQPGQSLTLIATANQGSEATYESGFVIDKFPISRPNLTFSTLTVSNMSPEDSSIYLCSAGGQETQYFGPGTRLLVL.

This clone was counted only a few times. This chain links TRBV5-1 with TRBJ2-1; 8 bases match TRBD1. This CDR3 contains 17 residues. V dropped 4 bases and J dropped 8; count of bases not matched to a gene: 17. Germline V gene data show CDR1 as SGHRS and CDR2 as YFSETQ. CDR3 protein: CASSLGGVRTGIDEQFF. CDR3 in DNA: TGCGCCAGCAGCCTCGGAGGTGTAAGGACAGGGATTGATGAGCAGTTCTTC.

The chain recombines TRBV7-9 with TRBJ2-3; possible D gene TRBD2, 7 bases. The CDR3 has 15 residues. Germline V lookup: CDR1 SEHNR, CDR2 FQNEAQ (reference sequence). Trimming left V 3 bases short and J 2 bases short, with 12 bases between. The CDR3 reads CASSFRAGATDTQYF. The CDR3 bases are TGTGCCAGCAGCTTCAGGGCGGGGGCCACAGATACGCAGTATTTT. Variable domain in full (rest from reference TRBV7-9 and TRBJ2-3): DTGVSQNPRHKITKRGQNVTFRCDPISEHNRLYWYRQTLGQGPEFLTYFQNEAQLEKSRLLSDRFSAERPKGSFSTLEIQRTEQGDSAMYLCASSFRAGATDTQYFGPGTRLTVL.

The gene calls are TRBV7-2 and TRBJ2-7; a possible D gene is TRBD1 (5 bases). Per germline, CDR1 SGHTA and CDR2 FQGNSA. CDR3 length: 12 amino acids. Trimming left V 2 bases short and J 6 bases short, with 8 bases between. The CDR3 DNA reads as TGTGCCAGCAGCTTACCAGGGCCCGAGCAGTACTTC. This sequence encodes CASSLPGPEQYF. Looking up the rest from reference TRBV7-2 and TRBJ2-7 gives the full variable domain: GAGVSQSPSNKVTEKGKDVELRCDPISGHTALYWYRQSLGQGLEFLIYFQGNSAPDKSGLPSDRFSAERTGGSVSTLTIQRTQQEDSAVYLCASSLPGPEQYFGPGTRLTVT.

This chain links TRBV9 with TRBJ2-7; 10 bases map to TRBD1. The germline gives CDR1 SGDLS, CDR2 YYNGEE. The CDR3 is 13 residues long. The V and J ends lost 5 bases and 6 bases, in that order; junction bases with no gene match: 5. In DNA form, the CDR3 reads TGTGCCAGCAGAGACGACAGGGGGCTCGAGCAGTACTTC. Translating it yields CASRDDRGLEQYF.